This entry concerns a single T cell receptor beta chain. The germline V gene encodes CDR1 SGHDT and CDR2 YYEEEE. V shed 0 bases and J 1 base; nucleotides not matched to a gene: 6. This CDR3 is 16 amino acids long. This specimen belongs to a study of blood T cell repertoires in COVID-19. Study as a whole: Sources were T cells, B-cell-depleted T cells, or PBMCs; the material itself was cDNA or gDNA.

TCRdb's table, derived via immunoSEQ multiplex PCR, lists solely in-frame clones and lacks some. The sample consists of 150,000 or so clones, less than 90% of them appearing once. The TCR was taken from a woman aged 50 to 65 who had been exposed to COVID-19. V usage is TRBV5-6 and J usage is TRBJ1-2; 7 bases agree with TRBD1. Sample: PBMCs or T cells enriched from blood (not recorded which). The CDR3 coding sequence is TGTGCCAGCAGCTTGGCTTTGGGACAGATTAACTATGGCTACACCTTC. Protein sequence: CASSLALGQINYGYTF. Full variable domain (missing parts from reference TRBV5-6 and TRBJ1-2): DAGVTQSPTHLIKTRGQQVTLRCSPKSGHDTVSWYQQALGQGPQFIFQYYEEEERQRGNFPDRFSGHQFPNYSSELNVNALLLGDSALYLCASSLALGQINYGYTFGSGTRLTVV.